The 14 T cell receptor beta chains presented below share a single source sample, sequenced in a study of cytomegalovirus exposure and HLA in healthy donors. The PCR employed 60 Vbeta primers together with 13 Jbeta primers. Repertoires were generated with immunoSEQ multiplex PCR, while TCRdb's copy carries only in-frame clones and drops some. Found here are roughly 180,000 clones, 60% to 85% of them singletons; the top ten hold about 1.5%. The sequenced material came from PBMCs. These receptors were taken from a man younger than 30 in good health and CMV-seronegative.

The chain recombines TRBV6-1 with TRBJ1-2; 8 bases line up with TRBD1. The CDR3 is 13 residues long. Germline V gives CDR1 MNHNS, CDR2 SASEGT. Germline trimming cut 7 bases from V and 4 bases from J; bases unmatched to any gene: 5. The CDR3 DNA reads as TGTGCCAGCAAAGGACAGGGAGCCTATGGCTACACCTTC. Translating gives CASKGQGAYGYTF.

The chain has TRBV2 and TRBJ2-7, with D possibly matching TRBD2 (5 bases). CDR1 SNHLY and CDR2 FYNNEI come from the germline V gene. This CDR3 has 12 amino acids. Trimming stripped 2 bases from V and 6 bases from J, with 8 bases between. In DNA, the CDR3 is TGTGCCAGCAGTGAAACGGGGAGCGAGCAGTACTTC. Translating it yields CASSETGSEQYF.

The chain carries TRBV5-1 and TRBJ2-3, with D tentatively TRBD2 (6 bases). The CDR3 runs to 15 residues. V lost 2 bases and J lost 5, with 15 bases in between. CDR1 is SGHRS and CDR2 is YFSETQ in the germline V gene. The DNA for the CDR3 is TGCGCCAGCAGCTTCGCGGGGCAGGGAGGAGATACGCAGTATTTT. It yields the protein CASSFAGQGGDTQYF.

The chain is built from TRBV5-1 and TRBJ2-3; TRBD2 matches 7 bases. CDR3 length: 15 residues. Unmatched junction bases numbered 9, after V lost 4 bases and J lost 4 bases. Germline V lookup: CDR1 SGHRS, CDR2 YFSETQ. CDR3 DNA: TGCGCCAGCAGCCCCAGCGCGGGGAGGGCAGATACGCAGTATTTT. Its protein is CASSPSAGRADTQYF. Complete variable domain (other parts from reference TRBV5-1 and TRBJ2-3): KAGVTQTPRYLIKTRGQQVTLSCSPISGHRSVSWYQQTPGQGLQFLFEYFSETQRNKGNFPGRFSGRQFSNSRSEMNVSTLELGDSALYLCASSPSAGRADTQYFGPGTRLTVL.

The genes are TRBV9 and TRBJ2-5; 8 bases line up with TRBD2. J gave up 5 bases and V 3 bases, and 9 bases lay outside the gene matches. Germline CDR1 is SGDLS and CDR2 is YYNGEE. The length of the CDR3 is 15 residues. The CDR3 loop is CASSALGGGQETQYF. CDR3 in DNA: TGTGCCAGCAGCGCCCTCGGCGGGGGGCAGGAGACCCAGTACTTC.

The chain recombines TRBV6-5 with TRBJ1-1; D uncertain. Germline loops: CDR1 MNHEY, CDR2 SVGAGI. Trimming removed 11 bases at V and 8 bases at J, with 15 bases between. The CDR3 length is 11 residues. The CDR3 loop reads CASGSPAEAFF. Here the CDR3 DNA reads TGTGCCTCCGGGAGTCCCGCGGAAGCTTTCTTT.

A few counts support this clone. The gene calls are TRBV30 and TRBJ1-1; a weak D match, TRBD1 (6 bases). Germline loops: CDR1 GTSNPN, CDR2 SVGIG (reference sequence). This CDR3 has 13 amino acids. Trimming took 1 base from V and 1 from J, leaving 7 bases between them. CDR3 in amino acids: CAWSGRGNTEAFF. DNA of the CDR3: TGTGCCTGGAGTGGCAGGGGGAACACTGAAGCTTTCTTT.

The rearrangement uses TRBV7-9 and TRBJ2-5, with 7 bases fitting TRBD1. V trimming: 3 bases; J trimming: 0 bases; junction bases outside the gene matches: 16. There are 19 residues in the CDR3. Germline CDR1 is SEHNR and CDR2 is FQNEAQ (reference sequence). The CDR3 DNA is TGTGCCAGCAGCTTTGTGGGACAGCGGTTGGGGGTTCACCAAGAGACCCAGTACTTC. Translated: CASSFVGQRLGVHQETQYF.

V is TRBV19 and J is TRBJ2-2; 11 nucleotides agree with TRBD2. Trimming at V came to 6 bases and at J to 5 bases, leaving 14 bases not matched to a gene. Germline CDR1 and CDR2: LNHDA and SQIVND (reference sequence). This CDR3 region has 18 residues. This CDR3 is CASRSGLAGGPVTGELFF. CDR3 DNA sequence: TGTGCCAGTAGGTCGGGGTTAGCGGGGGGGCCGGTGACCGGGGAGCTGTTTTTT.

V and J are TRBV10-2 and TRBJ2-3; 8 bases are a match to TRBD2. The CDR3 is 14 amino acids. Germline CDR1 WSHSY, CDR2 SAAADI. V lost 9 bases and J lost 5; bases outside the gene matches: 10. CDR3 coding DNA: TGCGCCAGTCGAAGCGGGAGCCTTGGAGATACGCAGTATTTT. Translating it yields CASRSGSLGDTQYF.

This chain joins TRBV28 and TRBJ1-2; TRBD1 aligns across 11 bases. V trimming: 10 bases; J trimming: 8 bases; junction bases outside the gene matches: 15. This CDR3 has 15 residues. CDR1 MDHEN and CDR2 SYDVKM come from the germline V gene. CDR3: CATVGQGVPGGGYTF. As DNA, the CDR3 is TGTGCCACCGTGGGACAGGGGGTCCCCGGAGGCGGCTACACCTTC.

The chain is built from TRBV6-1 and TRBJ1-5; 8 nucleotides match TRBD1. Unmatched junction bases numbered 6, after V lost 5 bases and J lost 3 bases. The CDR3 extends over 15 amino acids. Germline loops: CDR1 MNHNS, CDR2 SASEGT. CDR3 region: CASSQQGVANQPQHF. CDR3 nucleotide sequence: TGTGCCAGCAGTCAACAGGGGGTCGCCAATCAGCCCCAGCATTTT.

This clone showed up just once. J is TRBJ2-5 and V is TRBV15; a possible D gene is TRBD1 (8 bases). V lost 0 bases, J lost 3 bases, and 14 bases lay in between. This CDR3 is built from 16 residues. Germline CDR1 LNHNV, CDR2 YYDKDF (reference sequence). Here the CDR3 DNA reads TGTGCCACCAGCAGAGAAGACAGGGGAGGGGAAGAGACCCAGTACTTC. Protein product: CATSREDRGGEETQYF.

This chain connects TRBV19 to TRBJ2-5; TRBD1 agrees at 7 bases. V was pared by 5 bases and J by 1 base, with 10 bases of the junction left unmatched. The germline V gene encodes CDR1 LNHDA and CDR2 SQIVND (reference sequence). The CDR3 covers 16 residues. Here the CDR3 reads CASSLAGDSFQETQYF. The CDR3 DNA follows: TGTGCCAGTAGTTTAGCCGGGGACAGCTTCCAAGAGACCCAGTACTTC.